The 13 T cell receptor beta chains below come from one sample, sequenced in a study of liver allograft versus peripheral blood T cells. Study background: Comparing T cell receptor repertoires in transplanted livers with those in recipients' peripheral blood was part of the design.

TCRdb re-called the reads through MiXCR, storing one row per CDR3 protein. The sample yields roughly 13,000 distinct CDR3 sequences, approximately 22% seen once. The receptor source for this set is a human patient who had a liver transplant. The graft donor may be the source of some T cells.

This clonotype is labeled medium-sized. In DNA form, the CDR3 reads TGTGCCAGCAGTTTATTGGGAGAGGGGAACACTGAAGCTTTCTTT. This gives the protein CASSLLGEGNTEAFF. The chain carries TRBV27 and TRBJ1-1; D is undetermined. The CDR3 extends over 15 amino acids. Germline loops: CDR1 MNHEY, CDR2 SMNVEV (reference sequence). Trimming left V 1 base short and J 1 base short, with 10 bases between.

This clonotype was detected a few times. The rearrangement links TRBV13 to TRBJ2-5; the match to TRBD1 covers 10 bases. This CDR3 has 15 residues. Germline-derived CDR1 and CDR2 are PRHDT and FYEKMQ (reference sequence). Trimming at V came to 5 bases and at J to 6 bases, leaving 9 bases not matched to a gene. Here the CDR3 reads CASSTSRTGGKTQYF. For the CDR3, the DNA is TGTGCCAGCAGCACCTCCCGGACAGGGGGAAAGACCCAGTACTTC.

V and J are TRBV7-2 and TRBJ2-2; D perhaps matches TRBD1 (5 bases). In germline, CDR1 is SGHTA, CDR2 FQGNSA. The V end lost 4 bases, the J end lost 0 bases, and 12 bases lay between the germline ends. This CDR3 is built from 16 residues. The CDR3 reads CASSSQGAANTGELFF. Here the CDR3 DNA reads TGTGCCAGCAGCTCCCAAGGGGCCGCGAACACCGGGGAGCTGTTTTTT.

This clonotype was counted at least ten times. This chain uses TRBV6-1 with TRBJ2-2, with 7 bases lining up with TRBD2. V lost 0 bases to trimming and J lost 7 bases; unmatched junction nucleotides: 2. CDR3 length equals 14 residues. The germline CDR1 and CDR2 sequences are MNHNS and SASEGT. The CDR3 nucleotides are TGTGCCAGCAGTGAAGCGGGGGGGTACGGGGAGCTGTTTTTT. It yields the protein CASSEAGGYGELFF.

This clonotype was recorded a few times. The chain recombines TRBV19 with TRBJ2-6, with D perhaps TRBD2 (5 bases). V dropped 4 bases and J dropped 2 bases, with 9 bases sitting between them. This CDR3 comprises 15 residues. Germline V lookup: CDR1 LNHDA, CDR2 SQIVND (reference sequence). The CDR3 sequence is CASSTLGAGANVLTF. CDR3 nucleotide sequence: TGTGCCAGTAGTACCCTCGGGGCTGGGGCCAACGTCCTGACTTTC.

This chain links TRBV19 with TRBJ2-2; D is perhaps TRBD1 or TRBD2 (5 bases each). The CDR3 covers 15 residues. The germline gives CDR1 LNHDA, CDR2 SQIVND (reference sequence). Deletions cut 6 bases from V and 2 bases from J, with 13 bases between. CDR3 sequence (DNA): TGTGCCAGTAGGCGAGGGACGGCTAACACCGGGGAGCTGTTTTTT. It encodes CASRRGTANTGELFF. Based on the CDR3 plus reference TRBV19 and TRBJ2-2, the full variable domain is DGGITQSPKYLFRKEGQNVTLSCEQNLNHDAMYWYRQDPGQGLRLIYYSQIVNDFQKGDIAEGYSVSREKKESFPLTVTSAQKNPTAFYLCASRRGTANTGELFFGEGSRLTVL.

This clonotype counts as medium-sized. The chain employs TRBV6-1 and TRBJ1-5; 7 bases match TRBD1. The CDR3 totals 16 residues. Germline V CDR1 and CDR2: MNHNS, SASEGT. With 6 bases clipped from V and 0 bases from J, the junction kept 8 bases outside the gene matches. CDR3 residues: CASRLLQGYSNQPQHF. CDR3 bases: TGTGCCAGCAGATTACTACAGGGGTATAGCAATCAGCCCCAGCATTTT.

This clonotype is medium-sized within its sample. V usage is TRBV6-1 and J usage is TRBJ1-2; D is ambiguous. Germline V lookup: CDR1 MNHNS, CDR2 SASEGT. Trimming removed 5 bases at V and 8 bases at J, with 15 bases between. This CDR3 is built from 13 residues. The CDR3 is CASSPERPRGYTF. In DNA, the CDR3 is TGTGCCAGCAGTCCTGAGCGGCCCAGGGGCTACACCTTC.

In this sample, this clonotype is large. This chain links TRBV19 with TRBJ1-5; D perhaps matches TRBD1 (5 bases). The V end lost 5 bases, the J end lost 4 bases, and 15 bases lay between the germline ends. The CDR3 runs to 15 residues. Germline V gene sequence: CDR1 LNHDA, CDR2 SQIVND (reference sequence). CDR3 in DNA: TGTGCCAGTAGTCCCAGCGGGGCCCAAAATCAGCCCCAGCATTTT. Encoded protein: CASSPSGAQNQPQHF.

This clonotype is medium-sized (0.01 to 0.1%). This chain links TRBV5-6 with TRBJ1-1; D gene uncertain. Per germline, CDR1 SGHDT and CDR2 YYEEEE. Trimming took 0 bases from V and 3 from J, leaving 18 bases between them. The CDR3 extends over 17 amino acids. The CDR3 coding sequence is TGTGCCAGCAGCTTGGAGTACCAGCACCCGTTAGACACTGAAGCTTTCTTT. Its translation is CASSLEYQHPLDTEAFF.

This clonotype qualifies as medium-sized. The chain is built from TRBV10-3 and TRBJ1-2; D perhaps matches TRBD1 (6 bases). The CDR3 totals 16 residues. Trimming left V 3 bases short and J 2 bases short, with 16 bases between. CDR1 is ENHRY and CDR2 is SYGVKD in the germline V gene. CDR3 loop: CAISDFSKGVNYGYTF. CDR3 nucleotide sequence: TGTGCCATCAGTGACTTCTCGAAGGGGGTAAACTATGGCTACACCTTC.

This clonotype rates as medium-sized (0.01 to 0.1%). The gene calls are TRBV6-1 and TRBJ1-2; 7 bases are shared with TRBD1. There are 14 residues in the CDR3. CDR1 is MNHNS and CDR2 is SASEGT in the germline V gene. Germline trimming cut 7 bases from V and 3 bases from J; bases unmatched to any gene: 8. In DNA form, the CDR3 reads TGTGCCAGCATCCGCGGGGACAGTGACTATGGCTACACCTTC. This codes for CASIRGDSDYGYTF.

Remarks on this clonotype: This could be a read error, since a much larger clone is one nucleotide away. The genes are TRBV6-6 and TRBJ2-7; D is perhaps TRBD2 (6 bases). The V gene's germline CDR1 is MNHNY and CDR2 SVGAGI (reference sequence). This CDR3 has 13 residues. CDR3 in amino acids: CTSTRLEGYEQYF. The DNA for the CDR3 is TGTACCAGCACTCGACTAGAAGGTTACGAGCAGTACTTC.